This TCR beta chain was obtained from a study of T cell repertoires in cytomegalovirus infection. Whole-study context: Recently identified HLA-C-restricted CMV epitopes and well-studied HLA-B-restricted CMV epitopes were used by the study. Study-level points and caveats: The ex vivo response was dominated by HLA-C-restricted CMV-specific TCR beta clonotypes.

The length of the CDR3 is 14 residues. Germline assignment: CDR1 SGHTA and CDR2 FQGNSA. TCRdb recomputed calls from the reads with MiXCR, one row per CDR3 protein. The top ten hold 11% to 15% of the sample, which has around 900,000 distinct CDR3 sequences, around 29% seen once. A note on this clonotype: Antigen specificity is unknown. The junction and the germline gene differ at one end; a read error may be behind it.

The TCR was taken from a human donor in good health (CMV status not recorded). Some clones in this sample may be carry-over from other donors' samples. The sample here was cultured CD8+ T cells from PBMCs, taken from culture after CMV antigen stimulation. The chain joins TRBV7-2 to TRBJ2-3, with a possible D match to TRBD2 (6 bases). CDR3 residues: CVSSLAASTDTQYF. CDR3 in DNA: TGTGTCAGCAGCTTAGCGGCGAGCACAGATACGCAGTATTTT.